This TCR beta chain was identified in a study of graft-versus-host responses after intestinal transplantation. Study summary: Uniformly, recipients were administered anti-thymocyte globulin induction with subsequent tacrolimus and steroids for around three years.

This clone was counted between two and nine times. Its matching antigen is unknown. The study's findings and limits: GvH clones surfaced in recipient marrow, some emerging earlier in ileum or blood. High graft-versus-host to host-versus-graft T cell clonal ratios marked allografts of patients with graft-donor macrochimerism.

Germline trimming cut 4 bases from V and 2 bases from J; bases unmatched to any gene: 1. The CDR3 is made up of 15 amino acids. Germline lookup yields CDR1 SEHNR and CDR2 FQNEAQ (reference sequence). Data came from immunoSEQ multiplex PCR; TCRdb stores just in-frame clones and leaves some out. The repertoire holds about 57,000 clones, roughly 90% seen once, with 1.5% to 2% in the top ten. The clonotype comes from a human patient who received an intestinal transplant, so some T cells may come from the graft donor. This chain uses TRBV7-9 with TRBJ2-1; the match to TRBD2 covers 11 bases. Sequencing used PBMCs, obtained 26 days after transplant. In nucleotides, the CDR3 is TGTGCCAGCAGCTCACTAGCGGGAGCCTACAATGAGCAGTTCTTC. Amino acids: CASSSLAGAYNEQFF.